This TCR beta chain stems from a study of OX40 agonist ivuxolimab in advanced cancers. Across the study: Partial responses, seen in three patients, involved one hepatocellular carcinoma and two cutaneous melanomas.

The CDR3 runs 15 residues. J was trimmed by 9 bases and V by 4 bases; bases with no gene match: 10. From germline, CDR1 is SGHRS and CDR2 YFSETQ. Method: immunoSEQ multiplex PCR; TCRdb's copy keeps in-frame clones and lacks some. In the table there are just under 65,000 clones, 80% to 90% of which are singletons. In regard to this clone: Its antigen remains unknown.

Study results and caveats: Some nonresponders additionally presented with little normalized T-cell clonal expansion.

The chain joins TRBV5-1 to TRBJ1-2; 12 nucleotides align to TRBD1. The clonotype comes from an adult with an advanced solid tumor such as melanoma, head and neck, liver or kidney cancer. The source material was CD4+ or CD8+ T cells sorted from blood, sampled in a trial of the OX40 agonist ivuxolimab. CDR3 DNA sequence: TGCGCCAGCAGCGGGACAGGGGGCGGTGTTAGAAGCTACACCTTC. Translating it yields CASSGTGGGVRSYTF. Full variable domain (remainder filled in from reference TRBV5-1 and TRBJ1-2): KAGVTQTPRYLIKTRGQQVTLSCSPISGHRSVSWYQQTPGQGLQFLFEYFSETQRNKGNFPGRFSGRQFSNSRSEMNVSTLELGDSALYLCASSGTGGGVRSYTFGSGTRLTVV.